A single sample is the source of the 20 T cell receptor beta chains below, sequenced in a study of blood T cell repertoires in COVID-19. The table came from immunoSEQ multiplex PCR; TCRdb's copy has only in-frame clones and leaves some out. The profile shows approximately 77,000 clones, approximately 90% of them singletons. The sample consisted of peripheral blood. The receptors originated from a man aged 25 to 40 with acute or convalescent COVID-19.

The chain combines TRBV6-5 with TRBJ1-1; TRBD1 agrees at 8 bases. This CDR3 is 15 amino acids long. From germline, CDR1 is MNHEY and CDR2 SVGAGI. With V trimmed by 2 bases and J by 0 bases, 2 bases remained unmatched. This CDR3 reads CASSYQGQVNTEAFF. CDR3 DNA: TGTGCCAGCAGTTACCAGGGACAGGTGAACACTGAAGCTTTCTTT.

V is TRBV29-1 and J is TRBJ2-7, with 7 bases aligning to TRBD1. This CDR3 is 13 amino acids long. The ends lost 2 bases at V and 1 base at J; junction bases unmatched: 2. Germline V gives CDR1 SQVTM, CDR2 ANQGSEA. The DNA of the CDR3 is TGCAGCGTTGAAATGACAGGGTCCTACGAGCAGTACTTC. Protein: CSVEMTGSYEQYF.

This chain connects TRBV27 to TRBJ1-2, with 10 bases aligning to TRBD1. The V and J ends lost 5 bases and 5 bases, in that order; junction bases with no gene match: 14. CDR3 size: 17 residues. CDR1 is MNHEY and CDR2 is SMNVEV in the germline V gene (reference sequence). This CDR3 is CASSPYQSGQGWYGYTF. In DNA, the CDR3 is TGTGCCAGCAGTCCCTATCAGTCGGGACAGGGGTGGTATGGCTACACCTTC.

As DNA, the CDR3 is TGTGCCAGCAGCCAAGCATCTAGCGGGGGCACAGATACGCAGTATTTT. Translating it yields CASSQASSGGTDTQYF. This chain connects TRBV3-1 (or the pseudogene TRBV3-2) to TRBJ2-3; 9 bases agree with TRBD2. With 1 base clipped from V and 1 base from J, the junction kept 3 bases outside the gene matches. In germline, CDR1 is LGHDT, CDR2 YNNKEL (reference sequence). The CDR3 extends over 16 amino acids.

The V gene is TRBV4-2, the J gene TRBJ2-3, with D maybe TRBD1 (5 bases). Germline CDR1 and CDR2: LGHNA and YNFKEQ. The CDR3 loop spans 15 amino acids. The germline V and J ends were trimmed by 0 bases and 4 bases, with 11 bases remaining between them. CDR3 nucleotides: TGTGCCAGCAGCCAAGATGTGGGGCGTTCAGATACGCAGTATTTT. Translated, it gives CASSQDVGRSDTQYF.

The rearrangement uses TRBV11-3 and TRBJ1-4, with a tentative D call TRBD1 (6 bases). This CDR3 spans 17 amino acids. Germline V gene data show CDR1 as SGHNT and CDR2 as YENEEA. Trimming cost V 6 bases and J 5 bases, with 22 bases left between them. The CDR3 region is CASSPNKPGHLNEKLFF. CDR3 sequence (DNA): TGTGCCAGCAGTCCAAACAAACCGGGACACCTGAATGAAAAACTGTTTTTT.

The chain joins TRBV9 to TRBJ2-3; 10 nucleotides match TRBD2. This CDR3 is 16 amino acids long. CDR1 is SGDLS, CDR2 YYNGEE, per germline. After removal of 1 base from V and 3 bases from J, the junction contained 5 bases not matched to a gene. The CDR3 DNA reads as TGTGCCAGCAGCGTACGGCCTAGCGGGGGAACAGATACGCAGTATTTT. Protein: CASSVRPSGGTDTQYF.

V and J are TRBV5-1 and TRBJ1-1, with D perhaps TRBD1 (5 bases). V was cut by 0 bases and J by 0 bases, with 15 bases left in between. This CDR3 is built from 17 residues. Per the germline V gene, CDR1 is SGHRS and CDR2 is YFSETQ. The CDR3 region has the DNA TGCGCCAGCAGCTTGGGCCTCGGGGGGACCTTGAACACTGAAGCTTTCTTT. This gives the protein CASSLGLGGTLNTEAFF. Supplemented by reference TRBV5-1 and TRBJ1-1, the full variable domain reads KAGVTQTPRYLIKTRGQQVTLSCSPISGHRSVSWYQQTPGQGLQFLFEYFSETQRNKGNFPGRFSGRQFSNSRSEMNVSTLELGDSALYLCASSLGLGGTLNTEAFFGQGTRLTVV.

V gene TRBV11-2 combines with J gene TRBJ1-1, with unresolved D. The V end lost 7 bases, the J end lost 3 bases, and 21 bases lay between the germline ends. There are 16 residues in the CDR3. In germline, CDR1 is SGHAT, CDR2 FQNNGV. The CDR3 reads CASKPAVSRVDTEAFF. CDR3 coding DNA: TGTGCCAGCAAACCGGCAGTGTCTCGGGTGGACACTGAAGCTTTCTTT. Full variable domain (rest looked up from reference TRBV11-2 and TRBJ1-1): EAGVAQSPRYKIIEKRQSVAFWCNPISGHATLYWYQQILGQGPKLLIQFQNNGVVDDSQLPKDRFSAERLKGVDSTLKIQPAKLEDSAVYLCASKPAVSRVDTEAFFGQGTRLTVV.

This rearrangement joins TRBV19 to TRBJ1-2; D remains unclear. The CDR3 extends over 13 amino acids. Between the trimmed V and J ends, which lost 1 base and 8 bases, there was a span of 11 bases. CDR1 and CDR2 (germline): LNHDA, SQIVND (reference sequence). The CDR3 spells CASSIGMTRGYTF. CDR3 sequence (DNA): TGTGCCAGTAGTATAGGAATGACGCGGGGCTACACCTTC.

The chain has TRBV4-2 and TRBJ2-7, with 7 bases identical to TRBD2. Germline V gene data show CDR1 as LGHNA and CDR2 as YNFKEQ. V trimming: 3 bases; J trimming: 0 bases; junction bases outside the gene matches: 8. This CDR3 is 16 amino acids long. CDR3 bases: TGTGCCAGCAGCCAGGGTACTAGCGATCTCTCCTACGAGCAGTACTTC. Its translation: CASSQGTSDLSYEQYF.

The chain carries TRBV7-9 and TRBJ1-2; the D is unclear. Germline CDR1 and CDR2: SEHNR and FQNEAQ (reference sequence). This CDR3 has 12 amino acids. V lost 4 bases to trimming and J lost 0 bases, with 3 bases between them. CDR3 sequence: CASSSTNYGYTF. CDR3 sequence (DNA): TGTGCCAGCAGCTCAACTAACTATGGCTACACCTTC.

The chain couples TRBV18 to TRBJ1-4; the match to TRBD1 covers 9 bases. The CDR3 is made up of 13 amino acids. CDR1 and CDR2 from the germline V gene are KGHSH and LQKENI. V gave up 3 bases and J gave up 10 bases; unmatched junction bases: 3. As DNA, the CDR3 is TGTGCCAGCTCACCGGGACAGGGACGAAAACTGTTTTTT. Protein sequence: CASSPGQGRKLFF. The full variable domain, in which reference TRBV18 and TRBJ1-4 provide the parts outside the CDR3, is NAGVMQNPRHLVRRRGQEARLRCSPMKGHSHVYWYRQLPEEGLKFMVYLQKENIIDESGMPKERFSAEFPKEGPSILRIQQVVRGDSAAYFCASSPGQGRKLFFGSGTQLSVL.

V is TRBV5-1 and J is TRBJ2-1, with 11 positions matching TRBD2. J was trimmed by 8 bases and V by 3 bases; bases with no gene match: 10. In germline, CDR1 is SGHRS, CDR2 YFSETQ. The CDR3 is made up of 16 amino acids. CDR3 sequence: CASSSTSGMFLDEQFF. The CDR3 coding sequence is TGCGCCAGCAGCTCGACTAGCGGGATGTTTCTGGATGAGCAGTTCTTC. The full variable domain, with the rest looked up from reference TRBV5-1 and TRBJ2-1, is KAGVTQTPRYLIKTRGQQVTLSCSPISGHRSVSWYQQTPGQGLQFLFEYFSETQRNKGNFPGRFSGRQFSNSRSEMNVSTLELGDSALYLCASSSTSGMFLDEQFFGPGTRLTVL.

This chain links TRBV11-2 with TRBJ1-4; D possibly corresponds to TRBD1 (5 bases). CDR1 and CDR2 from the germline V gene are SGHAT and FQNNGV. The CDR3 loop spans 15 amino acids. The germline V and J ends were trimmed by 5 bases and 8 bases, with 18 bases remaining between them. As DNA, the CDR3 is TGTGCCAGCAGCCTAGCCGGGGGTGGATGGGAAAAACTGTTTTTT. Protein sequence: CASSLAGGGWEKLFF.

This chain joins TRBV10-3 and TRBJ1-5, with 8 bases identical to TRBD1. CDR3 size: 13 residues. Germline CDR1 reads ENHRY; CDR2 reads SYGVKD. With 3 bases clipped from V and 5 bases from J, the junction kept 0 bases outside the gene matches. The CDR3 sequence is CAISEQGDQPQHF. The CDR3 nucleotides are TGTGCCATCAGTGAACAGGGGGATCAGCCCCAGCATTTT.

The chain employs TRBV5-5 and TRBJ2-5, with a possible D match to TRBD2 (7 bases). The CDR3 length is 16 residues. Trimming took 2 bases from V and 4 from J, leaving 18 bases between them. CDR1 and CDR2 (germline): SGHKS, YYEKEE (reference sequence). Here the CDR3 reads CASSFSRGAYGETQYF. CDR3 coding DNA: TGTGCCAGCAGCTTCAGTCGGGGGGCATACGGAGAGACCCAGTACTTC.

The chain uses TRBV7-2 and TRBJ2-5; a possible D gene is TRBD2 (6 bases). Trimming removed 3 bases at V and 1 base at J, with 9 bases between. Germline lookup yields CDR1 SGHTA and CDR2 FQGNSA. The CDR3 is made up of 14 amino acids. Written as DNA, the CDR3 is TGTGCCAGCAGCTTGCGGCGGGGCCAAGAGACCCAGTACTTC. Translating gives CASSLRRGQETQYF.

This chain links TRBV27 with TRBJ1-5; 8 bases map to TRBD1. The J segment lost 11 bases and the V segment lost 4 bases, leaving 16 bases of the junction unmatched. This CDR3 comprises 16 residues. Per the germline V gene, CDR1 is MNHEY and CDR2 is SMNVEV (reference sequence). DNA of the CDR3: TGTGCCAGCAGTTCCAGCTCAGGGGGCCCCTTTCTGGCCCAGCATTTT. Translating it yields CASSSSSGGPFLAQHF.

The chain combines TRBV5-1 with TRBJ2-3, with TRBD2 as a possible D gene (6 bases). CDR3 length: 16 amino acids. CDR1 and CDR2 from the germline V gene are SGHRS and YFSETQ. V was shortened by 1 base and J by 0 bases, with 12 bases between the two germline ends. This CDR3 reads CASSLYRRGSTDTQYF. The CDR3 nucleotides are TGCGCCAGCAGCTTGTATAGGAGGGGAAGCACAGATACGCAGTATTTT.